This T cell receptor beta chain came from a study of control samples from healthy donors and cancer patients. Generated by immunoSEQ multiplex PCR, the TCRdb table keeps only in-frame clones and is missing some. The sample holds 100,000 to 150,000 clones, around 87% seen once. The germline V gene encodes CDR1 LGHNT and CDR2 FRNRAP. The CDR3 has 14 amino acids. The source material was blood. This sequence was found in a man between 60 and 75 years old in good health. The chain combines TRBV12-5 with TRBJ1-2, with 7 bases aligning to TRBD1. The CDR3 protein is CARRGTPIFYGYTF. CDR3 bases: TGTGCCCGCAGGGGGACCCCCATTTTCTATGGCTACACCTTC. The full variable domain, in which reference TRBV12-5 and TRBJ1-2 provide the parts outside the CDR3, is DARVTQTPRHKVTEMGQEVTMRCQPILGHNTVFWYRQTMMQGLELLAYFRNRAPLDDSGMPKDRFSAEMPDATLATLKIQPSEPRDSAVYFCARRGTPIFYGYTFGSGTRLTVV.